The 26 T cell receptor beta chains in this list originate from one sample, sequenced in a study of HIV-infected patients and healthy controls. Reverse transcription used 450 to 650 ng RNA and constant-region primers for alpha and beta. Using multiplexing indices, alpha and beta chain libraries were generated apart by chain-specific third strand synthesis. TCRdb itself ran the 5' RACE reads through MiXCR, one entry per CDR3 protein. Of approximately 11,000 distinct CDR3 sequences listed, about 5.1% are singletons. All unsorted peripheral T cells were captured because whole blood was used without fractionation. The material sequenced was blood. The receptor source for this set is an adult in good health.

This clonotype ranks as medium-sized. The chain recombines TRBV5-1 with TRBJ2-5; no reliable D call. Per the germline V gene, CDR1 is SGHRS and CDR2 is YFSETQ. Between the trimmed V and J ends, which lost 2 bases and 1 base, there was a span of 0 bases. The CDR3 totals 11 residues. The DNA for the CDR3 is TGCGCCAGCAGCTTCCAAGAGACCCAGTACTTC. It codes for CASSFQETQYF.

There are many counts of this clonotype. V and J are TRBV24-1 and TRBJ2-3, with TRBD2 identical over 14 bases. The ends lost 2 bases at V and 2 bases at J; junction bases unmatched: 11. The CDR3 runs 20 residues. Per the germline V gene, CDR1 is KGHDR and CDR2 is SFDVKD. The DNA for the CDR3 is TGTGCCACCAGTGATTCACAGCCGGGACTAGCGGGGGCCTCCACAGATACGCAGTATTTT. Translated, it gives CATSDSQPGLAGASTDTQYF.

This clonotype has ten or more counts. This chain uses TRBV11-2 with TRBJ2-3, with 8 bases lining up with TRBD2. The CDR3 covers 14 residues. V was clipped by 6 bases and J by 4 bases; unmatched bases: 6. Looked up from germline, CDR1 is SGHAT and CDR2 is FQNNGV. CDR3 region: CASRIGLASDTQYF. CDR3 DNA: TGTGCCAGCAGGATAGGACTAGCCTCAGATACGCAGTATTTT.

The table lists this clonotype with many counts. The V and J genes are TRBV19 and TRBJ1-6; D possibly corresponds to TRBD1 (6 bases). Trimming shortened V by 3 bases and J by 3 bases, and 12 bases separated the two germline ends. There are 16 residues in the CDR3. In germline, CDR1 is LNHDA, CDR2 SQIVND (reference sequence). This CDR3 reads CASSIWGAGYNSPLHF. The CDR3 nucleotides read TGTGCCAGTAGTATTTGGGGGGCCGGCTATAATTCACCCCTCCACTTT.

In its sample, this clonotype was seen many times. The genes are TRBV29-1 and TRBJ1-1; D gene ambiguous. The CDR3 is made up of 13 amino acids. Germline V gene sequence: CDR1 SQVTM, CDR2 ANQGSEA. V lost 6 bases and J lost 5, with 16 bases in between. The CDR3 nucleotides read TGCAGCGTCTATATAAGGGCGGGAACTGAAGCTTTCTTT. Amino acids: CSVYIRAGTEAFF.

This clonotype is labeled as medium-sized (0.01 to 0.1%). The chain joins TRBV25-1 to TRBJ2-3, with D tentatively TRBD2 (5 bases). V gave up 4 bases and J gave up 2 bases, with 10 bases separating them. The CDR3 runs 14 residues. CDR1 and CDR2 (germline): MGHDK, SYGVNS. CDR3 loop: CASSGPGYTDTQYF. Here the CDR3 DNA reads TGTGCCAGCAGTGGCCCGGGGTACACAGATACGCAGTATTTT.

This clonotype is deemed medium-sized. This chain uses TRBV29-1 with TRBJ1-4, with 7 positions matching TRBD1. The germline CDR1 and CDR2 sequences are SQVTM and ANQGSEA. V lost 5 bases, J lost 4 bases, and 4 bases stayed unmatched. The CDR3 sequence is 13 residues long. The CDR3 is CSVRDSFNEKLFF. DNA for the CDR3: TGCAGCGTTCGGGACAGCTTTAATGAAAAACTGTTTTTT.

This clonotype was counted at least ten times. The V gene is TRBV12-3 or TRBV12-4, the J gene TRBJ2-1, with D perhaps TRBD2 (5 bases). The CDR3 contains 14 residues. V was clipped by 10 bases and J by 0 bases, with 13 bases between them. Here the CDR3 reads CATEGSSSYNEQFF. In DNA form, the CDR3 reads TGTGCCACCGAGGGCTCGAGCTCCTACAATGAGCAGTTCTTC.

This clonotype showed up many times. The chain has TRBV7-9 and TRBJ1-1, with 8 bases aligning to TRBD1. Germline-derived CDR1 and CDR2 are SEHNR and FQNEAQ (reference sequence). The V segment lost 6 bases and the J segment 8 bases; nucleotides outside the gene matches: 11. The CDR3 contains 14 residues. The CDR3 region is CASSGTGRLKEAFF. CDR3 DNA: TGTGCCAGCAGTGGGACAGGCAGGCTAAAGGAAGCTTTCTTT.

This clonotype is labeled as medium-sized. The chain carries TRBV2 and TRBJ2-1, with 10 bases aligning to TRBD2. The germline gives CDR1 SNHLY, CDR2 FYNNEI. The CDR3 sequence is 15 residues long. The trim removed 4 bases at V and 1 base at J, leaving 1 base unmatched. This CDR3 is CASSGTSGSYNEQFF. CDR3 sequence (DNA): TGTGCCAGCAGTGGGACTAGCGGATCCTACAATGAGCAGTTCTTC.

This clonotype has a count of ten or more. The J gene is TRBJ1-2, the V gene TRBV5-4; 10 nucleotides align to TRBD1. This CDR3 has 16 residues. Germline V lookup: CDR1 SGHNT, CDR2 YYREEE (reference sequence). With 0 bases clipped from V and 7 bases from J, the junction kept 9 bases outside the gene matches. CDR3 DNA: TGTGCCAGCAGCTTGGGAACCGGGACAGGGGCCCGTGGCTACACCTTC. Protein product: CASSLGTGTGARGYTF. The complete variable domain, with remaining parts taken from reference TRBV5-4 and TRBJ1-2, reads ETGVTQSPTHLIKTRGQQVTLRCSSQSGHNTVSWYQQALGQGPQFIFQYYREEENGRGNFPPRFSGLQFPNYSSELNVNALELDDSALYLCASSLGTGTGARGYTFGSGTRLTVV.

The chain recombines TRBV5-1 with TRBJ1-4; the D is unclear. Between the trimmed V and J ends, which lost 5 bases and 8 bases, there was a span of 19 bases. The CDR3 has 15 residues. CDR1 SGHRS and CDR2 YFSETQ come from the germline V gene. The CDR3 DNA sequence: TGCGCCAGCAGTCCAACCGGCCTGGCGGGCGAAAAACTGTTTTTT. It specifies CASSPTGLAGEKLFF.

This clonotype was recorded many times. The V gene is TRBV6-1, the J gene TRBJ1-3; D is ambiguous. The CDR3 has 16 amino acids. Trimming shortened V by 5 bases and J by 0 bases, and 14 bases separated the two germline ends. Germline V CDR1 and CDR2: MNHNS, SASEGT. The DNA for the CDR3 is TGTGCCAGCAGTTCCATACCTCAGTCCTCTGGAAACACCATATATTTT. Translation: CASSSIPQSSGNTIYF.

This clonotype was counted many times. The gene calls are TRBV29-1 and TRBJ2-2; D is possibly TRBD1 or TRBD2 (5 bases each). CDR1 and CDR2 from the germline V gene are SQVTM and ANQGSEA. The length of the CDR3 is 14 residues. The V and J ends lost 6 bases and 0 bases respectively, with 11 bases between them. CDR3 in amino acids: CSVRDLANTGELFF. CDR3 sequence (DNA): TGCAGCGTGAGGGACCTCGCGAACACCGGGGAGCTGTTTTTT.

This clonotype was seen ten or more times. The rearrangement joins TRBV20-1 to TRBJ2-1; 10 positions match TRBD2. The ends lost 2 bases at V and 9 bases at J; junction bases unmatched: 10. Germline V gene lookup returns CDR1 DFQATT and CDR2 SNEGSKA (reference sequence). The length of the CDR3 is 15 residues. The CDR3 here is CSARLERGGRGEQFF. CDR3 in DNA: TGCAGTGCTAGATTAGAGCGGGGGGGCCGAGGTGAGCAGTTCTTC.

This clonotype was seen repeatedly, ten times or more. The rearrangement links TRBV5-4 to TRBJ2-7; D is unresolved. The CDR3 is made up of 12 amino acids. Germline V gene sequence: CDR1 SGHNT, CDR2 YYREEE (reference sequence). V was shortened by 0 bases and J by 4 bases, with 5 bases between the two germline ends. The CDR3 loop reads CASSLGGYEQYF. CDR3 nucleotide sequence: TGTGCCAGCAGCTTGGGGGGTTACGAGCAGTACTTC.

This clonotype was counted at least ten times. The chain joins TRBV4-1 to TRBJ2-7; D unclear. Germline CDR1 MGHRA, CDR2 YSYEKL. Trimming cost V 4 bases and J 5 bases, with 9 bases left between them. This CDR3 has 12 residues. CDR3 sequence (DNA): TGCGCCAGCAGCCTGAACTCGCACGAGCAGTACTTC. Amino acids: CASSLNSHEQYF.

This clonotype was recorded many times. The chain combines TRBV20-1 with TRBJ2-2, with D perhaps TRBD2 (6 bases). Trimming shortened V by 5 bases and J by 6 bases, and 16 bases separated the two germline ends. The CDR3 covers 14 residues. Germline loops: CDR1 DFQATT, CDR2 SNEGSKA (reference sequence). Here the CDR3 reads CSAPGGDWAGELFF. The DNA of the CDR3 is TGCAGTGCTCCAGGAGGGGATTGGGCCGGGGAGCTGTTTTTT.

By share, this clonotype ranks as medium-sized. The V call is TRBV6-4, the J call TRBJ2-3; D gene unclear. V was cut by 2 bases and J by 1 base, with 10 bases left in between. The germline V gene has CDR1 MRHNA and CDR2 SNTAGT. This CDR3 comprises 15 residues. Here the CDR3 DNA reads TGTGCCAGCAGTGACCTCGGCCACGGCACAGATACGCAGTATTTT. Translating it yields CASSDLGHGTDTQYF.

This clonotype was seen ten or more times. V and J are TRBV12-3 or TRBV12-4 and TRBJ1-4, with TRBD1 as a possible D gene (5 bases). The CDR3 extends over 14 amino acids. V was cut by 3 bases and J by 8 bases, with 13 bases left in between. The CDR3 spells CASSFGTAGEKLFF. The CDR3 region has the DNA TGTGCCAGCAGTTTTGGGACGGCGGGGGAAAAACTGTTTTTT.

The table lists this clonotype with many counts. V is TRBV4-2 and J is TRBJ2-2; D perhaps matches TRBD1 (6 bases). This CDR3 has 15 amino acids. The ends were cut back, 3 bases at V and 3 bases at J, with 11 bases in the middle. Germline assignment: CDR1 LGHNA and CDR2 YNFKEQ. CDR3 nucleotides: TGTGCCAGCAGCCAGCCAAACAGGGACACCGGGGAGCTGTTTTTT. This translates into CASSQPNRDTGELFF.

This chain connects TRBV2 to TRBJ1-5; 7 bases match TRBD1. This CDR3 has 15 amino acids. The trim removed 6 bases at V and 1 base at J, leaving 6 bases unmatched. Germline CDR1 and CDR2: SNHLY and FYNNEI. CDR3 DNA: TGTGCCAGCAGGATGGAGGGGGCAAGCAATCAGCCCCAGCATTTT. Translated: CASRMEGASNQPQHF.

This clonotype was counted ten times or more. The CDR3 bases are TGCGCCAGCAGCAGGGAGTTTGAAAAACTGTTTTTT. Translation: CASSREFEKLFF. This chain joins TRBV4-1 and TRBJ1-4, with D uncertain. The CDR3 loop spans 12 amino acids. The germline V gene encodes CDR1 MGHRA and CDR2 YSYEKL. V shed 5 bases and J shed 7 bases, with 8 bases lying between them.

By its share, this clonotype is medium-sized (0.01 to 0.1%). The chain is built from TRBV5-1 and TRBJ2-1, with 9 positions matching TRBD2. CDR1 is SGHRS and CDR2 is YFSETQ in the germline V gene. This CDR3 region has 16 residues. J was trimmed by 4 bases and V by 1 base; bases with no gene match: 6. CDR3 residues: CASSLTASGAYNEQFF. DNA of the CDR3: TGCGCCAGCAGCTTGACCGCTAGCGGGGCGTACAATGAGCAGTTCTTC.

This clonotype was seen ten or more times. The rearrangement uses TRBV7-8 and TRBJ2-7, with D tentatively TRBD1 (8 bases). The CDR3 contains 15 residues. Germline V lookup: CDR1 SGHVS, CDR2 FQNEAQ. Trimming cost V 4 bases and J 3 bases, with 16 bases left between them. The CDR3 is CASSSTGGGHYEQYF. The CDR3 nucleotides read TGTGCCAGCAGCTCCACAGGGGGGGGCCACTACGAGCAGTACTTC.

This clonotype is classed as medium-sized. CDR3 in DNA: TGTGCCAGCAGCGCGGGGGACGGGAATGAAAAACTGTTTTTT. Translation: CASSAGDGNEKLFF. The rearrangement joins TRBV5-5 to TRBJ1-4; perhaps TRBD1 as D (5 bases). The V gene's germline CDR1 is SGHKS and CDR2 YYEKEE (reference sequence). The CDR3 has 14 amino acids. Trimming took 4 bases from V and 5 from J, leaving 12 bases between them.